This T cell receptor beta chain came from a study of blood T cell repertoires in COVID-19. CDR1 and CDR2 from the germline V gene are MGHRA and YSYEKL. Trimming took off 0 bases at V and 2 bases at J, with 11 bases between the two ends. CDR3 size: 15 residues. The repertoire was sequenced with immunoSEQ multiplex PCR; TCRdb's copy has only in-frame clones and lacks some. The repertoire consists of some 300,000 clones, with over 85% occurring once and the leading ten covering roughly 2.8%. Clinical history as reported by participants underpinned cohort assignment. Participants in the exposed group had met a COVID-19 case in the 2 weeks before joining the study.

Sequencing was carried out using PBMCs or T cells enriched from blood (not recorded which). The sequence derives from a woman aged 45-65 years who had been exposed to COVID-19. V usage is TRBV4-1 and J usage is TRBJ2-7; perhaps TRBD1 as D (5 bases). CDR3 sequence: CASSQEDRETYEQYF. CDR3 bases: TGCGCCAGCAGCCAAGAAGACAGAGAAACCTACGAGCAGTACTTC.